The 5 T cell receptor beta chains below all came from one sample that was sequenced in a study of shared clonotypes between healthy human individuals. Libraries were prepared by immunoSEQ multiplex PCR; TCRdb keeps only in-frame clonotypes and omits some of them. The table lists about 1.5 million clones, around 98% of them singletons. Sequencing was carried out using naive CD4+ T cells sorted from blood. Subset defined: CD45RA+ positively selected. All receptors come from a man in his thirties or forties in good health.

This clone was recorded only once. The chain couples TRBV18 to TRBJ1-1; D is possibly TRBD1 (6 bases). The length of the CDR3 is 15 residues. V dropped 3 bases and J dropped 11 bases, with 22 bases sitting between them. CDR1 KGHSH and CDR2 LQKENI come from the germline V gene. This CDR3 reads CASSPLGETGARAFF. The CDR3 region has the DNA TGTGCCAGCTCACCCCTGGGGGAGACAGGCGCGAGGGCTTTCTTT.

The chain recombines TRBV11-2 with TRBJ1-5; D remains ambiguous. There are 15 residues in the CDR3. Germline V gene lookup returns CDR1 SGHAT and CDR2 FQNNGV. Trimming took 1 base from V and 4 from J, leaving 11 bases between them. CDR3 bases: TGTGCCAGCAGCTTAGTGGCAGGTTCTAATCAGCCCCAGCATTTT. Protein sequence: CASSLVAGSNQPQHF.

CDR3 amino acids: CSVEGASSSYNEQFF. DNA for the CDR3: TGCAGCGTTGAAGGTGCTAGCAGCTCCTACAATGAGCAGTTCTTC. The chain carries TRBV29-1 and TRBJ2-1; D perhaps matches TRBD2 (5 bases). The CDR3 has 15 amino acids. The V end lost 1 base, the J end lost 0 bases, and 10 bases lay between the germline ends. The germline CDR1 and CDR2 sequences are SQVTM and ANQGSEA.

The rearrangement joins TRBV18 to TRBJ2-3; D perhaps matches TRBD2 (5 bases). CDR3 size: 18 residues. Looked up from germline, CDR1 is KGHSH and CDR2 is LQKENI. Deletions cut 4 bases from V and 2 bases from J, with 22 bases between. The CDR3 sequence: CASSQRLLDRWVTDTQYF. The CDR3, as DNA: TGTGCCAGCTCACAGAGGTTACTAGACCGGTGGGTCACAGATACGCAGTATTTT.

In DNA form, the CDR3 reads TGTGCCAGCCCCGGGAACCGGGGCGAAAAACACTATGGCTACACCTTC. It yields the protein CASPGNRGEKHYGYTF. The chain uses TRBV27 and TRBJ1-2; maybe TRBD1 (5 bases). Germline loops: CDR1 MNHEY, CDR2 SMNVEV (reference sequence). The CDR3 has 16 amino acids. The V end lost 8 bases, the J end lost 3 bases, and 22 bases lay between the germline ends.